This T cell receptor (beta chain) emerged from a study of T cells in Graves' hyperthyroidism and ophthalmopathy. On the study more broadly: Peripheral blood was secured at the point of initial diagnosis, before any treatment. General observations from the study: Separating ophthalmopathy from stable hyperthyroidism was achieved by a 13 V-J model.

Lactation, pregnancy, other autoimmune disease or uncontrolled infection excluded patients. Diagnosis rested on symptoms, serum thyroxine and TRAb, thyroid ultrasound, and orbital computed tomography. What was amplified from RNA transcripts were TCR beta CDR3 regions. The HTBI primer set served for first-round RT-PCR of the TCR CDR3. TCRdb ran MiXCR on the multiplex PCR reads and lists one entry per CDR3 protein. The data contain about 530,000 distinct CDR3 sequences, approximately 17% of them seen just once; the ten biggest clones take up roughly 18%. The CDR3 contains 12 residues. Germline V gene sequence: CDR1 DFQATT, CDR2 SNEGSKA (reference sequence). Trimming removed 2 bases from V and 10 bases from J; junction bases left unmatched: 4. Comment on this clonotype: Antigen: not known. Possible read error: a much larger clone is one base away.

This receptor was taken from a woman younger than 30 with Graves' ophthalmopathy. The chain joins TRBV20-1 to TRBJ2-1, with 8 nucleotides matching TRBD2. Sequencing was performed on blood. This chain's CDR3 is CSARLAGYEQFF. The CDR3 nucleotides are TGCAGTGCTAGACTAGCGGGCTACGAGCAGTTCTTC.